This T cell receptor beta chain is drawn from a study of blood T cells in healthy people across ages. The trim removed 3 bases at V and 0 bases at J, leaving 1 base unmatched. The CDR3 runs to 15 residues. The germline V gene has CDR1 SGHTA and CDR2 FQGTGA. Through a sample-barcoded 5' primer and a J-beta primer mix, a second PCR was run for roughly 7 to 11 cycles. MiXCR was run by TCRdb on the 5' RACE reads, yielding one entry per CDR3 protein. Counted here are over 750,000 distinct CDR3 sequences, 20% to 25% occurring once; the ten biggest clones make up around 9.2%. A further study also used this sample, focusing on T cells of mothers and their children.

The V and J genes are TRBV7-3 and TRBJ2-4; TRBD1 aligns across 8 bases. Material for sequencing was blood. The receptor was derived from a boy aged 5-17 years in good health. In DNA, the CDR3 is TGTGCCAGCAGCTTTACAGGGGGAGCCAAAAACATTCAGTACTTC. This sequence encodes CASSFTGGAKNIQYF.